This TCR beta chain was profiled in a study of OX40 agonist ivuxolimab in advanced cancers. CDR1 and CDR2 (germline): SEHNR, FQNEAQ (reference sequence). The CDR3 is 12 residues long. V was cut by 5 bases and J by 6 bases, with 10 bases left in between. TCRdb keeps only in-frame clones here, not all; method: immunoSEQ multiplex PCR. The table lists roughly 48,000 clones, 70% to 90% of them singletons. This receptor was obtained from an adult with an advanced solid tumor such as melanoma, head and neck, liver or kidney cancer. Sequenced here: CD4+ or CD8+ T cells sorted from blood, sampled in a trial of the OX40 agonist ivuxolimab. This chain uses TRBV7-9 with TRBJ1-1; tentative D call: TRBD1 (5 bases). This CDR3 reads CASSLLGAEAFF. The DNA of the CDR3 is TGTGCCAGCAGCCTTCTAGGGGCTGAAGCTTTCTTT.